The 30 T cell receptor beta chains listed next were all sequenced from one sample in a study of control samples from healthy donors and cancer patients. Generated by immunoSEQ multiplex PCR, the TCRdb table keeps only in-frame clones and is missing some. The sample has 100,000 to 150,000 clones, about 92% seen once. Sequencing was performed on PBMCs. The receptors were sampled from a man at least 80 years old with head and neck cancer.

V gene TRBV5-5 combines with J gene TRBJ1-4, with D maybe TRBD1 (6 bases). CDR1 and CDR2 from the germline V gene are SGHKS and YYEKEE (reference sequence). There are 13 residues in the CDR3. Between the trimmed V and J ends, which lost 2 bases and 16 bases, there was a span of 18 bases. CDR3 sequence: CASSFYTQGDEFF. Here the CDR3 DNA reads TGTGCCAGCAGCTTTTATACACAGGGCGACGAGTTTTTT.

The chain is built from TRBV7-2 and TRBJ2-1; 7 nucleotides match TRBD2. The CDR3 runs 14 residues. Germline loops: CDR1 SGHTA, CDR2 FQGNSA. The junction had 2 bases not matched to a gene; V was cut back by 5 bases and J by 1 base. The CDR3 region has the DNA TGTGCCAGCAGCCCCGGGAGGTCCTACAATGAGCAGTTCTTC. Translating gives CASSPGRSYNEQFF.

The J gene is TRBJ2-3, the V gene TRBV7-6; D is perhaps TRBD2 (5 bases). Germline V CDR1 and CDR2: SGHVS, FNYEAQ. V gave up 5 bases and J gave up 0 bases, with 12 bases separating them. This CDR3 region has 15 residues. The DNA of the CDR3 is TGTGCCAGCAGCCCCGGGGTCTCTAGCACAGATACGCAGTATTTT. It encodes CASSPGVSSTDTQYF.

CDR3 sequence reads: CASSPEGADFYGYTF. The CDR3 DNA reads TGTGCCAGCAGCCCAGAGGGGGCCGACTTCTATGGCTACACCTTC. The chain employs TRBV9 and TRBJ1-2; 7 nucleotides line up with TRBD1. The CDR3 spans 15 residues. Losses at the gene ends were 4 bases for V and 4 bases for J; bases not matched to a gene: 10. Germline CDR1 and CDR2: SGDLS and YYNGEE.

The genes are TRBV4-1 and TRBJ2-3; a weak D match, TRBD2 (6 bases). There are 15 residues in the CDR3. Germline lookup yields CDR1 MGHRA and CDR2 YSYEKL. Trimming removed 7 bases from V and 2 bases from J, with 16 bases in between. CDR3 in DNA: TGCGCCAGCAACCACCGGGCGGGGACCACAGATACGCAGTATTTT. Translating it yields CASNHRAGTTDTQYF.

With respect to this clone: The DNA is omitted, as the CDR3 cannot be located on it reliably, and the CDR3 follows TCRdb's listing. This chain connects TRBV7-2 to TRBJ1-2. The CDR3 totals 15 residues, both ends included. CDR1 and CDR2 (germline): SGHTA, FQGNSA. The CDR3: CASSTIWAGGSIPSF.

This chain links TRBV29-1 with TRBJ2-5, with 7 bases that match TRBD2. The CDR3 spans 12 residues. The J segment lost 1 base and the V segment lost 4 bases, leaving 0 bases of the junction unmatched. The V gene's germline CDR1 is SQVTM and CDR2 ANQGSEA. The CDR3 DNA sequence: TGCAGCGTTGGCGGGGGCCAAGAGACCCAGTACTTC. Translation: CSVGGGQETQYF.

This chain connects TRBV6-1 to TRBJ1-2; D remains unclear. The CDR3 covers 12 residues. Trimming removed 0 bases from V and 8 bases from J, with 7 bases in between. Germline assignment: CDR1 MNHNS and CDR2 SASEGT. CDR3 coding DNA: TGTGCCAGCAGTGAAGCCTTCGGGGGCTACACCTTC. Its protein product is CASSEAFGGYTF.

This chain uses TRBV9 with TRBJ2-5; D may be TRBD2 (5 bases). The CDR3 covers 14 residues. Deletions cut 4 bases from V and 5 bases from J, with 15 bases between. Germline CDR1 is SGDLS and CDR2 is YYNGEE. The CDR3 DNA reads TGTGCCAGCAGCCCCACTGGGCCGGGGGAGACCCAGTACTTC. It codes for CASSPTGPGETQYF.

The chain carries TRBV11-2 and TRBJ2-7, with TRBD2 matching over 8 bases. V was clipped by 2 bases and J by 6 bases; unmatched bases: 9. The germline V gene encodes CDR1 SGHAT and CDR2 FQNNGV. CDR3 length equals 15 residues. The CDR3 sequence is CASSLMGGGTAEQYF. Written as DNA, the CDR3 is TGTGCCAGCAGCTTAATGGGCGGGGGGACGGCCGAGCAGTACTTC.

The chain joins TRBV11-2 to TRBJ2-3, with 10 bases identical to TRBD2. V lost 6 bases to trimming and J lost 1 base; unmatched junction nucleotides: 7. The CDR3 spans 16 residues. The germline gives CDR1 SGHAT, CDR2 FQNNGV. The CDR3 reads CASSIRGTSGTDTQYF. DNA of the CDR3: TGTGCCAGCAGTATAAGGGGGACTAGCGGCACAGATACGCAGTATTTT. The whole variable domain, filled in from reference TRBV11-2 and TRBJ2-3, reads EAGVAQSPRYKIIEKRQSVAFWCNPISGHATLYWYQQILGQGPKLLIQFQNNGVVDDSQLPKDRFSAERLKGVDSTLKIQPAKLEDSAVYLCASSIRGTSGTDTQYFGPGTRLTVL.

This chain uses TRBV7-8 with TRBJ1-2, with D possibly TRBD1 on 6 matching bases. Trimming cost V 4 bases and J 5 bases, with 17 bases left between them. The germline gives CDR1 SGHVS, CDR2 FQNEAQ. The CDR3 is 15 amino acids. The DNA of the CDR3 is TGTGCCAGCAGCTCCCGGGAGGGGGTGGGGTATGGCTACACCTTC. Encoded protein: CASSSREGVGYGYTF.

For this clone: Other DNA sequences in this specimen translate into the identical CDR3. The gene calls are TRBV6-5 and TRBJ1-3; no clear D gene. V lost 0 bases and J lost 2, with 8 bases in between. CDR3 length: 15 residues. CDR1 and CDR2 (germline): MNHEY, SVGAGI. For the CDR3, the DNA is TGTGCCAGCAGTTACTCTTTCGGGACTGGAAACACCATATATTTT. Translating it yields CASSYSFGTGNTIYF.

This sequence joins TRBV20-1 and TRBJ2-7, with a weak D call TRBD2 (6 bases). With 3 bases removed from V and 1 base from J, the gap between germline ends came to 16 bases. This CDR3 has 15 residues. The germline CDR1 and CDR2 sequences are DFQATT and SNEGSKA (reference sequence). CDR3 sequence (DNA): TGCAGTGCTAGTAGCCCCCAAGCGGGTTCCTACGAGCAGTACTTC. Its translation is CSASSPQAGSYEQYF.

The V call is TRBV25-1, the J call TRBJ2-7; 9 positions match TRBD1. Germline V gives CDR1 MGHDK, CDR2 SYGVNS. This CDR3 spans 14 amino acids. V lost 5 bases, J lost 2 bases, and 4 bases stayed unmatched. In DNA form, the CDR3 reads TGTGCCAGCAGTAAGGGACAGGGAGCCTACGAGCAGTACTTC. As protein: CASSKGQGAYEQYF.

The rearrangement uses TRBV6-2 or TRBV6-3 and TRBJ2-4; D ambiguous. Between the trimmed V and J ends, which lost 2 bases and 3 bases, there was a span of 20 bases. Germline V lookup: CDR1 MNHEY, CDR2 SVGEGT. This CDR3 is 18 amino acids long. CDR3 residues: CASSYPSRRVWDKNIQYF. In nucleotides, the CDR3 is TGTGCCAGCAGTTACCCCAGCCGGCGAGTTTGGGACAAAAACATTCAGTACTTC.

This rearrangement joins TRBV4-3 to TRBJ2-2; TRBD2 is a possible D gene (5 bases). Germline CDR1 and CDR2: LGHNA and YSLEER. Trimming stripped 1 base from V and 0 bases from J, with 9 bases between. The CDR3 sequence is 16 residues long. The CDR3 loop reads CASSQVWGANTGELFF. CDR3 bases: TGCGCCAGCAGCCAAGTATGGGGAGCGAACACCGGGGAGCTGTTTTTT.

This clone has just one count. This sequence joins TRBV5-1 and TRBJ2-7, with 7 bases aligning to TRBD1. CDR3 size: 14 residues. V lost 4 bases and J lost 5; bases outside the gene matches: 9. Germline CDR1 is SGHRS and CDR2 is YFSETQ. The CDR3 region is CASSLRQGIHEQYF. The CDR3 DNA follows: TGCGCCAGCAGCCTTCGACAGGGCATCCACGAGCAGTACTTC.

Here the CDR3 DNA reads TGTGCCAGCAGCTTAGGTCTAGAAGCTTTCTTT. It specifies CASSLGLEAFF. The V gene is TRBV7-8, the J gene TRBJ1-1; D gene ambiguous. V lost 1 base to trimming and J lost 8 bases, with 5 bases between them. Germline V lookup: CDR1 SGHVS, CDR2 FQNEAQ. This CDR3 is 11 amino acids long.

Turning to this clone: Other DNA variants within this sample encode the same CDR3. The chain carries TRBV5-1 and TRBJ2-2; D is tentatively TRBD1 or TRBD2 (5 bases each). This CDR3 region has 14 residues. Germline lookup yields CDR1 SGHRS and CDR2 YFSETQ. The V gene lost 4 bases and the J gene lost 2 bases, with 9 bases spanning the gap. In DNA, the CDR3 is TGCGCCAGCAGCCCGGGACCCAACACCGGGGAGCTGTTTTTT. Residues: CASSPGPNTGELFF.

The chain uses TRBV3-1 (or the pseudogene TRBV3-2) and TRBJ2-7, with TRBD1 matching over 9 bases. With V trimmed by 3 bases and J by 5 bases, 2 bases remained unmatched. CDR3 length: 13 amino acids. Germline CDR1 is LGHDT and CDR2 is YNNKEL (reference sequence). The CDR3 DNA follows: TGTGCCAGCAGCCATACAGGGGGCCACGAGCAGTACTTC. Protein sequence: CASSHTGGHEQYF.

This chain connects TRBV5-1 to TRBJ2-7; 7 bases match TRBD1. V dropped 4 bases and J dropped 0; count of bases not matched to a gene: 10. CDR1 is SGHRS and CDR2 is YFSETQ in the germline V gene. The CDR3 sequence is 16 residues long. Written as DNA, the CDR3 is TGCGCCAGCAGCGCAGACCGGGACAGACTCTCCTACGAGCAGTACTTC. It translates to CASSADRDRLSYEQYF.

This clone was seen more than once but under ten times. The chain links TRBV14 to TRBJ2-5; possibly TRBD1 for D (6 bases). The germline V gene has CDR1 SGHDN and CDR2 FVKESK. This CDR3 has 17 residues. Deletions cut 3 bases from V and 1 base from J, with 18 bases between. The CDR3 sequence is CASSQTPTHRAQETQYF. Here the CDR3 DNA reads TGTGCCAGCAGCCAGACCCCCACCCACAGGGCCCAAGAGACCCAGTACTTC. Filled out from reference TRBV14 and TRBJ2-5, the complete variable domain reads EAGVTQFPSHSVIEKGQTVTLRCDPISGHDNLYWYRRVMGKEIKFLLHFVKESKQDESGMPNNRFLAERTGGTYSTLKVQPAELEDSGVYFCASSQTPTHRAQETQYFGPGTRLLVL.

The chain employs TRBV5-6 and TRBJ2-2, with D possibly being TRBD1 (6 bases). The CDR3 runs 16 residues. Deletions cut 0 bases from V and 3 bases from J, with 12 bases between. Germline values: CDR1 SGHDT, CDR2 YYEEEE. This CDR3 reads CASSLVQGSYTGELFF. In DNA form, the CDR3 reads TGTGCCAGCAGCTTGGTTCAGGGGTCGTACACCGGGGAGCTGTTTTTT.

This chain links TRBV6-5 with TRBJ2-3; TRBD2 is a possible D gene (5 bases). Germline V gene lookup returns CDR1 MNHEY and CDR2 SVGAGI. The V gene lost 6 bases and the J gene lost 9 bases, with 16 bases spanning the gap. The CDR3 spans 13 residues. CDR3 nucleotides: TGTGCCAGCAGAACGAGACGGGATTTGACGCAGTATTTT. Its protein product is CASRTRRDLTQYF.

The rearrangement links TRBV19 to TRBJ1-5; D is perhaps TRBD1 (6 bases). V was trimmed by 7 bases and J by 5 bases, leaving 12 bases between them. This CDR3 is 13 amino acids long. Germline assignment: CDR1 LNHDA and CDR2 SQIVND (reference sequence). In nucleotides, the CDR3 is TGTGCCAGTAAATTGGGGGCGTATCAGCCCCAGCATTTT. Its protein is CASKLGAYQPQHF.

The chain has TRBV6-5 and TRBJ1-3; D gene ambiguous. The CDR3 covers 13 residues. In germline, CDR1 is MNHEY, CDR2 SVGAGI. The ends were cut back, 2 bases at V and 0 bases at J, with 2 bases in the middle. The CDR3 region is CASSYRSGNTIYF. The CDR3 DNA follows: TGTGCCAGCAGTTACCGCTCTGGAAACACCATATATTTT.

The chain has TRBV19 and TRBJ1-2; D might be TRBD1 (6 bases). The V and J ends lost 4 bases and 6 bases respectively, with 15 bases between them. Looked up from germline, CDR1 is LNHDA and CDR2 is SQIVND (reference sequence). The CDR3 totals 14 residues. The CDR3 nucleotides read TGTGCCAGTAGTACCGACAGGTCGGGTGATGGCTACACCTTC. This encodes CASSTDRSGDGYTF.

This rearrangement joins TRBV5-1 to TRBJ2-3, with 12 bases identical to TRBD1. CDR3 length: 15 amino acids. Germline values: CDR1 SGHRS, CDR2 YFSETQ. The V gene end was trimmed by 4 bases and the J gene end by 5 bases; junction bases not matched to a gene: 5. Here the CDR3 reads CASSTGTGGRDTQYF. CDR3 nucleotide sequence: TGCGCCAGCAGCACGGGGACAGGGGGCAGAGATACGCAGTATTTT.

This rearrangement joins TRBV6-6 to TRBJ2-5; maybe TRBD1 (6 bases). This CDR3 is built from 15 residues. CDR1 and CDR2 from the germline V gene are MNHNY and SVGAGI (reference sequence). The germline V and J ends were trimmed by 2 bases and 9 bases, with 19 bases remaining between them. CDR3 amino acids: CASSYVAGKGGAQYF. DNA of the CDR3: TGTGCCAGCAGTTACGTGGCAGGGAAAGGGGGAGCCCAGTACTTC.